The 19 T cell receptor beta chains in this list originate from one sample, sequenced in a study of CD8 T cells in Susac syndrome. It was with random hexamers that about 0.45 to 1 ug RNA was reverse transcribed. TCRdb recomputed calls from the immunoSEQ multiplex PCR reads with MiXCR, one row per CDR3 protein. The sample holds around 130,000 distinct CDR3 sequences, about 94% seen once. The sequenced sample consisted of CD8+ T cells from PBMCs. These receptors were obtained from a human donor with Susac syndrome.

The CDR3 reads CASSLARGGNSPLHF. The CDR3 DNA sequence: TGTGCCAGCAGTTTAGCGCGGGGTGGGAATTCACCCCTCCACTTT. The chain uses TRBV12-3 or TRBV12-4 and TRBJ1-6, with D hard to call. The CDR3 runs 15 residues. Trimming took off 0 bases at V and 7 bases at J, with 10 bases between the two ends.

V gene TRBV6-1 combines with J gene TRBJ2-5; the match to TRBD2 covers 15 bases. V was clipped by 6 bases and J by 0 bases; unmatched bases: 8. Germline V CDR1 and CDR2: MNHNS, SASEGT. CDR3 length: 18 amino acids. The CDR3 sequence is CASSSGLAGGLYQETQYF. CDR3 nucleotides: TGTGCCAGCAGCTCGGGACTAGCGGGGGGCCTGTACCAAGAGACCCAGTACTTC.

The V call is TRBV3-1, the J call TRBJ1-5; TRBD1 might be the D (5 bases). V was trimmed by 5 bases and J by 7 bases, leaving 15 bases between them. CDR3 length: 14 amino acids. Germline values: CDR1 LGHDT, CDR2 YNNKEL (reference sequence). DNA of the CDR3: TGTGCCAGCAGCGAGGGGTTGATGGGCCAGCCCCAGCATTTT. It encodes CASSEGLMGQPQHF.

The chain recombines TRBV19 with TRBJ2-1, with D uncertain. Germline V CDR1 and CDR2: LNHDA, SQIVND (reference sequence). Trimming removed 3 bases at V and 4 bases at J, with 7 bases between. The CDR3 consists of 13 residues. Here the CDR3 reads CASSISPYNEQFF. CDR3 coding DNA: TGTGCCAGTAGTATTTCTCCTTACAATGAGCAGTTCTTC.

The genes are TRBV9 and TRBJ1-1, with a possible D match to TRBD1 (6 bases). This CDR3 region has 14 residues. V gave up 2 bases and J gave up 0 bases, with 8 bases separating them. Germline V gene data show CDR1 as SGDLS and CDR2 as YYNGEE. In DNA, the CDR3 is TGTGCCAGCAGCGTCGGACAGATGAACACTGAAGCTTTCTTT. Amino acids: CASSVGQMNTEAFF.

The chain couples TRBV11-1 to TRBJ2-5; D not certain. Germline values: CDR1 SGHAT, CDR2 FQDESV (reference sequence). Trimming removed 4 bases from V and 5 bases from J, with 8 bases in between. This CDR3 is 12 amino acids long. This chain's CDR3 is CASSYERETQYF. The CDR3 region has the DNA TGTGCCAGCAGCTACGAGAGGGAGACCCAGTACTTC.

The chain recombines TRBV24-1 with TRBJ2-7, with D unresolved. Germline CDR1 KGHDR, CDR2 SFDVKD. V dropped 5 bases and J dropped 5 bases, with 12 bases sitting between them. This CDR3 is 13 amino acids long. CDR3: CATSAPGQNEQYF. CDR3 nucleotide sequence: TGTGCCACCAGTGCCCCCGGCCAGAACGAGCAGTACTTC.

This rearrangement joins TRBV9 to TRBJ2-7, with 7 bases fitting TRBD2. The CDR3 covers 15 residues. The germline gives CDR1 SGDLS, CDR2 YYNGEE. V lost 0 bases to trimming and J lost 2 bases; unmatched junction nucleotides: 5. CDR3 residues: CASSVAGGSAYEQYF. CDR3 coding DNA: TGTGCCAGCAGCGTAGCCGGGGGGTCAGCCTACGAGCAGTACTTC.

This clonotype appeared a few times. CDR3 bases: TGTGCCAGCAGCCGTACTAGCGGGGAGGCAGATACGCAGTATTTT. Amino acids: CASSRTSGEADTQYF. This chain joins TRBV12-3 or TRBV12-4 and TRBJ2-3; 10 nucleotides agree with TRBD2. The V segment lost 6 bases and the J segment 4 bases; nucleotides outside the gene matches: 7. The CDR3 sequence is 15 residues long.

This clonotype was counted only a few times. The V call is TRBV6-2 or TRBV6-3, the J call TRBJ2-6, with D unclear. Germline CDR1 reads MNHEY; CDR2 reads SVGEGT. The CDR3 spans 13 residues. V was shortened by 8 bases and J by 6 bases, with 11 bases between the two germline ends. In nucleotides, the CDR3 is TGTGCCAGCGGTCCCTCGGAGGCCAACGTCCTGACTTTC. Its translation: CASGPSEANVLTF.

V and J are TRBV4-3 and TRBJ2-1; TRBD1 matches 8 bases. The length of the CDR3 is 18 residues. The V segment lost 0 bases and the J segment 4 bases; nucleotides outside the gene matches: 11. The germline V gene has CDR1 LGHNA and CDR2 YSLEER. The CDR3 reads CASSQDLVPGGGYNEQFF. The CDR3 bases are TGCGCCAGCAGCCAAGATCTTGTCCCAGGGGGCGGTTACAATGAGCAGTTCTTC.

This clonotype is a singleton in its sample. The chain combines TRBV29-1 with TRBJ2-7, with 10 positions matching TRBD2. The junction had 7 bases not matched to a gene; V was cut back by 0 bases and J by 2 bases. CDR3 size: 16 residues. Germline V lookup: CDR1 SQVTM, CDR2 ANQGSEA. This CDR3 is CSVEEASGRPAYEQYF. For the CDR3, the DNA is TGCAGCGTTGAAGAGGCTAGCGGGAGACCCGCCTACGAGCAGTACTTC.

This chain connects TRBV13 to TRBJ2-5, with 9 bases fitting TRBD1. Germline lookup yields CDR1 PRHDT and CDR2 FYEKMQ (reference sequence). Losses at the gene ends were 3 bases for V and 5 bases for J; bases not matched to a gene: 4. The length of the CDR3 is 14 residues. The CDR3 loop reads CASSLDRGRETQYF. CDR3 nucleotides: TGTGCCAGCAGCTTGGACAGGGGACGGGAGACCCAGTACTTC.

The V call is TRBV12-5, the J call TRBJ2-7; no reliable D call. Per germline, CDR1 LGHNT and CDR2 FRNRAP. The CDR3 spans 11 residues. The V and J ends lost 3 bases and 6 bases respectively, with 6 bases between them. Here the CDR3 reads CASGFRSEQYF. CDR3 in DNA: TGTGCTAGTGGTTTTAGGTCCGAGCAGTACTTC.

This clonotype was detected once. The chain joins TRBV27 to TRBJ1-1, with unresolved D. There are 14 residues in the CDR3. Trimming stripped 0 bases from V and 3 bases from J, with 8 bases between. Looked up from germline, CDR1 is MNHEY and CDR2 is SMNVEV (reference sequence). DNA of the CDR3: TGTGCCAGCAGTTTATCACGTTACTACACTGAAGCTTTCTTT. This codes for CASSLSRYYTEAFF.

The chain is built from TRBV4-3 and TRBJ2-1; 7 nucleotides match TRBD2. The CDR3 is 15 residues long. J was trimmed by 9 bases and V by 4 bases; bases with no gene match: 12. CDR1 is LGHNA, CDR2 YSLEER, per germline. In nucleotides, the CDR3 is TGCGCCAGCAGCCGGGGAGGGATACCCTACGGTGAGCAGTTCTTC. It yields the protein CASSRGGIPYGEQFF.

J is TRBJ2-2 and V is TRBV4-2, with 11 bases fitting TRBD2. Losses at the gene ends were 1 base for V and 6 bases for J; bases not matched to a gene: 13. The CDR3 contains 19 residues. Germline V gene data show CDR1 as LGHNA and CDR2 as YNFKEQ. CDR3 bases: TGTGCCAGCAGCCAAGGTCTAGCGGGGGGACCCGCCAGGTCCGGGGAGCTGTTTTTT. This encodes CASSQGLAGGPARSGELFF.

The chain has TRBV5-4 and TRBJ1-1; TRBD1 is a possible D gene (5 bases). CDR1 and CDR2 (germline): SGHNT, YYREEE (reference sequence). V was pared by 7 bases and J by 1 base, with 17 bases between. The CDR3 consists of 15 residues. The CDR3 coding sequence is TGTGCCAGCGGGTTCGTTGGGGCCTCGAACACTGAAGCTTTCTTT. This codes for CASGFVGASNTEAFF.

The chain links TRBV7-9 to TRBJ1-2, with D hard to call. The CDR3 loop spans 11 amino acids. Germline CDR1 reads SEHNR; CDR2 reads FQNEAQ (reference sequence). With 1 base removed from V and 7 bases from J, the gap between germline ends came to 4 bases. This chain's CDR3 is CASSLEAGYTF. CDR3 DNA: TGTGCCAGCAGCTTAGAAGCTGGCTACACCTTC.